This T cell receptor beta chain was obtained from a study of T cell changes during pregnancy in multiple sclerosis (dated by TCRdb to between 2018 and 2021). Background for the entire study: Changes in the T cell repertoire over the course of pregnancy were examined in this study in women with multiple sclerosis.

Library creation used the immunoSEQ multiplex PCR assay. The source is immuneACCESS, and TCRdb retained only in-frame sequences with V and J called. Part of the clones is not carried over; for the studies checked, unresolved V genes explain less than half of this, and the remainder is unexplained. The table for this sample lists about 120,000 clones; approximately 95% of them were counted only once. Approximately 6.2% of the sample comes from the top ten. Trimming takes 0 bases from V and 4 bases from J, and the germline ends sit 9 bases apart. The CDR3 contains 14 residues, cysteine and phenylalanine counted. CDR3 DNA is the only sequence kept; it has 42 bases, read in frame from the first base. As encoded in the germline V gene, CDR1 is SGHRS while CDR2 is YFSETQ. Worth noting for this clone: It lacks a known antigen. The input lacks base qualities; no much larger clone sits a single base away.

The TCR was taken from a female donor with multiple sclerosis, enrolled in a pregnancy study. The rearrangement joined TRBV5-1 to TRBJ2-3; the D gene assignment is ambiguous. The specimen was peripheral blood, collected before pregnancy. The CDR3 sequence is CASSLADPPDTQYF. The bases read TGCGCCAGCAGCTTGGCAGATCCGCCAGATACGCAGTATTTT.